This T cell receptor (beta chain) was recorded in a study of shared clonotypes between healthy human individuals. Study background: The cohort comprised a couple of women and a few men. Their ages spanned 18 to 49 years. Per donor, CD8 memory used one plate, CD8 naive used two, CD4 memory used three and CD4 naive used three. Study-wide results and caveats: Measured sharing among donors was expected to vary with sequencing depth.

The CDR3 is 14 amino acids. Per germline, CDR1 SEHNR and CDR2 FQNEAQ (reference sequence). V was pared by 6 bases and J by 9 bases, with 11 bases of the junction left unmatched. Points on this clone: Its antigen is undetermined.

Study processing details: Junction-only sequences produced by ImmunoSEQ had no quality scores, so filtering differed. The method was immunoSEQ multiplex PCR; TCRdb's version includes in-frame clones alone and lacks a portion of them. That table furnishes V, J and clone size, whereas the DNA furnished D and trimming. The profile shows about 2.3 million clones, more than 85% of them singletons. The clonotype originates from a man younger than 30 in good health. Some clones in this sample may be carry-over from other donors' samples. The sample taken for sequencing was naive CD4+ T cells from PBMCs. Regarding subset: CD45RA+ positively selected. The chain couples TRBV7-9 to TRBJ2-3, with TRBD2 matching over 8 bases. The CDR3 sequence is CASSQLTSGPTQYF. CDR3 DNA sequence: TGTGCCAGCAGTCAGCTCACTAGCGGCCCGACGCAGTATTTT. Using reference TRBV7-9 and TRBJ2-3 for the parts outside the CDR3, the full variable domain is DTGVSQNPRHKITKRGQNVTFRCDPISEHNRLYWYRQTLGQGPEFLTYFQNEAQLEKSRLLSDRFSAERPKGSFSTLEIQRTEQGDSAMYLCASSQLTSGPTQYFGPGTRLTVL.